This T cell receptor (beta chain) was recorded in a study of PD-1 blockade in classical Hodgkin lymphoma. Whole-study context: Administration of nivolumab to patients was at 3 mg/kg intravenously every 2 weeks.

Generated by immunoSEQ multiplex PCR, the TCRdb table keeps only in-frame clones and is missing some. The sample yields roughly 62,000 clones, 88% seen once. Comment on this clone: Its antigen is currently unknown.

Every one of the patients relapsed after autologous stem cell transplantation (brentuximab vedotin exposure was variable). General observations from the study: In newly diagnosed patients, baseline TCR diversity was reportedly below that of healthy donors. By cycle point C4D1, TCR diversity had risen significantly in CD4+ cells (but not CD8+ cells). Complete responders' baseline diversity resembled that of newly diagnosed patients.

This TCR was recovered from a human donor with classical Hodgkin lymphoma. The starting material was peripheral blood mononuclear cells (PBMCs), obtained at baseline.

CDR3 protein: CATSRDLGYTEAFF. The CDR3 nucleotides read TGTGCCACCAGCAGAGATCTGGGTTACACTGAAGCTTTCTTT. This chain connects TRBV15 to TRBJ1-1, with D uncertain. Germline V gene sequence: CDR1 LNHNV, CDR2 YYDKDF (reference sequence). Between the trimmed V and J ends, which lost 0 bases and 3 bases, there was a span of 8 bases. The CDR3 loop spans 14 amino acids.